What follows are 25 T cell receptor beta chains derived from one specimen sequenced in a study of T cell responses to AZD1222 COVID-19 vaccine. Measured with immunoSEQ multiplex PCR; TCRdb has only the in-frame clones, and not every one. The sample yields 92,000 or so clones, about 91% seen once. The sequencing used peripheral blood, collected 28 days after the second AZD1222 dose. The receptors shown here come from an adult who received the AZD1222 COVID-19 vaccine.

CDR3 loop: CASSGRVHGNTIYF. The CDR3 region has the DNA TGTGCCAGCAGCGGACGGGTTCACGGAAACACCATATATTTT. The rearrangement links TRBV7-9 to TRBJ1-3; D remains ambiguous. Germline CDR1 reads SEHNR; CDR2 reads FQNEAQ (reference sequence). V shed 5 bases and J shed 4 bases, with 12 bases lying between them. This CDR3 has 14 amino acids.

The chain couples TRBV5-3 to TRBJ1-1; no clear D gene. TRBV5-3 is reported as an ORF; its role is uncertain. The CDR3 covers 11 residues. V was cut by 7 bases and J by 11 bases, with 15 bases left in between. The CDR3 bases are TGTGCCAGAGGGTCCCCGAGCGGCGCTTTCTTT. Residues: CARGSPSGAFF.

The chain uses TRBV4-3 and TRBJ2-1, with 9 bases matching TRBD1. CDR3 length equals 15 residues. The V and J ends lost 2 bases and 7 bases, in that order; junction bases with no gene match: 6. CDR1 is LGHNA and CDR2 is YSLEER in the germline V gene. In DNA form, the CDR3 reads TGCGCCAGCAGCCAATTGGACAGGGGAGTAAATGAGCAGTTCTTC. Protein product: CASSQLDRGVNEQFF.

This clone appeared a single time. The chain recombines TRBV6-5 with TRBJ1-1, with D perhaps TRBD1 (5 bases). Germline assignment: CDR1 MNHEY and CDR2 SVGAGI. The CDR3 totals 15 residues. V was trimmed by 7 bases and J by 5 bases, leaving 20 bases between them. DNA for the CDR3: TGTGCCAGCACCAGAGGGAGGGGTTCCTTAACTGAAGCTTTCTTT. Translation: CASTRGRGSLTEAFF.

The gene calls are TRBV6-2 or TRBV6-3 and TRBJ1-2; D remains unclear. The germline CDR1 and CDR2 sequences are MNHEY and SVGEGT. The CDR3 runs to 14 residues. Trimming pared 6 bases from V and 7 bases from J, leaving 18 bases between. CDR3: CASSKTGLRAGYTF. The CDR3 nucleotides are TGTGCCAGCAGCAAAACCGGGCTGAGGGCTGGCTACACCTTC.

In nucleotides, the CDR3 is TGTGCCAGCAGCCTAGGGAATTCACCCCTCCACTTT. Amino acid sequence: CASSLGNSPLHF. This sequence joins TRBV3-1 (or the pseudogene TRBV3-2) and TRBJ1-6; D uncertain. Between the trimmed V and J ends, which lost 4 bases and 7 bases, there was a span of 5 bases. From germline, CDR1 is LGHDT and CDR2 YNNKEL (reference sequence). The length of the CDR3 is 12 residues.

The chain joins TRBV27 to TRBJ1-2; D is unclear. Per the germline V gene, CDR1 is MNHEY and CDR2 is SMNVEV (reference sequence). This CDR3 spans 14 amino acids. V lost 6 bases, J lost 5 bases, and 16 bases lay in between. The CDR3 DNA sequence: TGTGCCAGCAGCCCCCTGGACGCTTATTATGGCTACACCTTC. Translating it yields CASSPLDAYYGYTF.

CDR3 sequence: CAIREPRDYGYTF. Here the CDR3 DNA reads TGTGCCATTCGGGAGCCCCGTGACTATGGCTACACCTTC. The chain links TRBV19 to TRBJ1-2; no clear D gene. This CDR3 region has 13 residues. V shed 10 bases and J shed 3 bases, with 15 bases lying between them. Per the germline V gene, CDR1 is LNHDA and CDR2 is SQIVND (reference sequence).

This clone is a singleton in its sample. This sequence joins TRBV7-2 and TRBJ2-1; 7 positions agree with TRBD1. From germline, CDR1 is SGHTA and CDR2 FQGNSA. The CDR3 has 16 amino acids. J was trimmed by 5 bases and V by 5 bases; bases with no gene match: 12. CDR3 sequence: CASSLPRDRGNNEQFF. In DNA, the CDR3 is TGTGCCAGCAGCCTACCTCGGGACAGAGGAAACAATGAGCAGTTCTTC.

The genes are TRBV6-2 or TRBV6-3 and TRBJ2-2; D gene unclear. Per germline, CDR1 MNHEY and CDR2 SVGEGT. Trimming removed 5 bases from V and 2 bases from J, with 12 bases in between. The CDR3 totals 15 residues. The CDR3 sequence: CASSPGTINTGELFF. CDR3 sequence (DNA): TGTGCCAGCAGTCCAGGAACAATTAACACCGGGGAGCTGTTTTTT.

The chain uses TRBV7-2 and TRBJ2-1, with 8 bases identical to TRBD1. The V segment lost 5 bases and the J segment 7 bases; nucleotides outside the gene matches: 13. The CDR3 totals 16 residues. Germline V gene lookup returns CDR1 SGHTA and CDR2 FQGNSA. The CDR3 sequence: CASSQQGAGLLNEQFF. In nucleotides, the CDR3 is TGTGCCAGCAGCCAGCAGGGGGCCGGATTACTTAATGAGCAGTTCTTC.

This clone came up a few times. The chain recombines TRBV7-2 with TRBJ2-7; the match to TRBD1 covers 11 bases. Trimming took 1 base from V and 3 from J; bases not matched to a gene: 2. The CDR3 has 15 amino acids. Per the germline V gene, CDR1 is SGHTA and CDR2 is FQGNSA. The CDR3 DNA is TGTGCCAGCAGCTTAGATGGGACAGGGGGCTACGAGCAGTACTTC. This gives the protein CASSLDGTGGYEQYF.

J is TRBJ1-1 and V is TRBV10-3; TRBD1 aligns across 7 bases. The V and J ends lost 10 bases and 1 base, in that order; junction bases with no gene match: 9. CDR3 length: 14 amino acids. Looked up from germline, CDR1 is ENHRY and CDR2 is SYGVKD. The CDR3 sequence is CATHGQVGNTEAFF. The CDR3 nucleotides read TGTGCCACGCACGGACAGGTCGGGAACACTGAAGCTTTCTTT.

This chain links TRBV25-1 with TRBJ1-2, with 8 bases matching TRBD1. Trimming at V came to 10 bases and at J to 4 bases, leaving 8 bases not matched to a gene. The CDR3 consists of 13 residues. Looked up from germline, CDR1 is MGHDK and CDR2 is SYGVNS. CDR3 in amino acids: CATRFGTGYGYTF. The CDR3, as DNA: TGTGCCACCAGATTCGGGACAGGCTATGGCTACACCTTC.

The chain joins TRBV19 to TRBJ1-1; D ambiguous. CDR1 LNHDA and CDR2 SQIVND come from the germline V gene (reference sequence). Trimming cost V 6 bases and J 4 bases, with 6 bases left between them. The CDR3 sequence is 11 residues long. CDR3 protein: CASRAPTEAFF. CDR3 in DNA: TGTGCCAGTAGAGCCCCCACTGAAGCTTTCTTT.

In DNA form, the CDR3 reads TGCGCCAGCAGTCAATCGCGACAGAAATATAATTCACCCCTCCACTTT. Translated: CASSQSRQKYNSPLHF. The chain links TRBV23-1 to TRBJ1-6; D may be TRBD1 (5 bases). Being an ORF, TRBV23-1 has a function that is uncertain. The CDR3 is 16 amino acids. V was clipped by 0 bases and J by 4 bases, with 10 bases between them.

This chain links TRBV4-3 with TRBJ2-1; maybe TRBD2 (5 bases). This CDR3 comprises 15 residues. The V and J ends lost 0 bases and 5 bases respectively, with 11 bases between them. Looked up from germline, CDR1 is LGHNA and CDR2 is YSLEER. The CDR3: CASSQDGVDDNEQFF. CDR3 DNA sequence: TGCGCCAGCAGCCAAGACGGGGTTGATGACAATGAGCAGTTCTTC.

J is TRBJ1-1 and V is TRBV15, with D uncertain. V lost 1 base and J 4 bases, leaving 13 bases between the germline ends. The CDR3 covers 15 residues. CDR1 and CDR2 from the germline V gene are LNHNV and YYDKDF (reference sequence). CDR3 in amino acids: CATSRAEHLGTEAFF. In DNA form, the CDR3 reads TGTGCCACCAGCAGAGCGGAACACCTAGGCACTGAAGCTTTCTTT.

The chain employs TRBV15 and TRBJ2-5, with D possibly being TRBD2 (7 bases). CDR1 and CDR2 from the germline V gene are LNHNV and YYDKDF (reference sequence). There are 17 residues in the CDR3. The V end was cut by 0 bases, the J end by 0 bases, with 14 bases between. The CDR3, as DNA: TGTGCCACCAGCAGAGAGGGGGCGGGGGCCAACCAAGAGACCCAGTACTTC. Encoded protein: CATSREGAGANQETQYF.

This clone was detected only a few times. This rearrangement joins TRBV2 to TRBJ2-7; 10 bases map to TRBD1. Unmatched junction bases numbered 8, after V lost 0 bases and J lost 3 bases. Germline V gene lookup returns CDR1 SNHLY and CDR2 FYNNEI. The CDR3 runs to 17 residues. The CDR3 region is CASSEATPGQGSYEQYF. DNA for the CDR3: TGTGCCAGCAGTGAAGCGACCCCGGGACAGGGGAGCTACGAGCAGTACTTC.

The chain is built from TRBV11-2 and TRBJ2-5; perhaps TRBD2 as D (5 bases). This CDR3 spans 14 amino acids. V gave up 5 bases and J gave up 2 bases, with 12 bases separating them. CDR1 is SGHAT and CDR2 is FQNNGV in the germline V gene. This CDR3 reads CASSVTSLQETQYF. CDR3 coding DNA: TGTGCCAGCAGCGTCACTAGTCTTCAAGAGACCCAGTACTTC. Complete variable domain (other parts from reference TRBV11-2 and TRBJ2-5): EAGVAQSPRYKIIEKRQSVAFWCNPISGHATLYWYQQILGQGPKLLIQFQNNGVVDDSQLPKDRFSAERLKGVDSTLKIQPAKLEDSAVYLCASSVTSLQETQYFGPGTRLLVL.

V is TRBV16 and J is TRBJ1-1; no clear D. The germline gives CDR1 KGHSY, CDR2 FQNENV. This CDR3 comprises 12 residues. V gave up 3 bases and J gave up 5 bases, with 7 bases separating them. CDR3 protein: CASSHSRTEAFF. DNA for the CDR3: TGTGCCAGCAGCCATTCGCGAACTGAAGCTTTCTTT.

This chain connects TRBV30 to TRBJ1-1, with D hard to call. V lost 0 bases and J 0 bases, leaving 14 bases between the germline ends. The length of the CDR3 is 16 residues. In germline, CDR1 is GTSNPN, CDR2 SVGIG (reference sequence). Here the CDR3 reads CAWSVLGSGMNTEAFF. The CDR3 nucleotides read TGTGCCTGGAGTGTACTGGGCAGCGGGATGAACACTGAAGCTTTCTTT. Together with reference TRBV30 and TRBJ1-1, the CDR3 gives the full variable domain: SQTIHQWPATLVQPVGSPLSLECTVEGTSNPNLYWYRQAAGRGLQLLFYSVGIGQISSEVPQNLSASRPQDRQFILSSKKLLLSDSGFYLCAWSVLGSGMNTEAFFGQGTRLTVV.

The rearrangement joins TRBV19 to TRBJ2-2, with unresolved D. This CDR3 contains 13 residues. V was shortened by 3 bases and J by 5 bases, with 7 bases between the two germline ends. CDR1 and CDR2 (germline): LNHDA, SQIVND (reference sequence). CDR3 nucleotides: TGTGCCAGTAGTATTTTGGTGACCGGGGAGCTGTTTTTT. It encodes CASSILVTGELFF.

The chain combines TRBV11-2 with TRBJ1-1; D gene unclear. Germline loops: CDR1 SGHAT, CDR2 FQNNGV. V lost 1 base to trimming and J lost 4 bases, with 7 bases between them. This CDR3 is 13 amino acids long. CDR3: CASSLGRGTEAFF. The CDR3 DNA follows: TGTGCCAGCAGCTTAGGGAGAGGCACTGAAGCTTTCTTT.